This T cell receptor (beta chain) derives from a study of PD-1 blockade in classical Hodgkin lymphoma. Libraries were prepared by immunoSEQ multiplex PCR; TCRdb keeps only in-frame clonotypes and omits some of them. The data hold about 99,000 clones, with roughly 76% observed a single time. Brentuximab vedotin exposure varied, and every patient relapsed after autologous stem cell transplantation. Study results and limitations: Possibly reflecting disease activity or prior therapy, repertoire differences have causes that remain undefined. The study found complete responders had baseline diversity similar to newly diagnosed patients.

V shed 5 bases and J 3 bases; nucleotides not matched to a gene: 7. The CDR3 has 16 amino acids. Germline assignment: CDR1 LNHDA and CDR2 SQIVND (reference sequence). In the case of this clone: Its cognate antigen is unknown.

This receptor was taken from a human donor with classical Hodgkin lymphoma. The sample consisted of peripheral blood mononuclear cells (PBMCs), taken before the second cycle of nivolumab. The chain combines TRBV19 with TRBJ1-5; 10 bases are a match to TRBD1. CDR3 DNA: TGTGCCAGTAGTGCATACGGACAGGGGGTCAATCAGCCCCAGCATTTT. Its protein product is CASSAYGQGVNQPQHF.